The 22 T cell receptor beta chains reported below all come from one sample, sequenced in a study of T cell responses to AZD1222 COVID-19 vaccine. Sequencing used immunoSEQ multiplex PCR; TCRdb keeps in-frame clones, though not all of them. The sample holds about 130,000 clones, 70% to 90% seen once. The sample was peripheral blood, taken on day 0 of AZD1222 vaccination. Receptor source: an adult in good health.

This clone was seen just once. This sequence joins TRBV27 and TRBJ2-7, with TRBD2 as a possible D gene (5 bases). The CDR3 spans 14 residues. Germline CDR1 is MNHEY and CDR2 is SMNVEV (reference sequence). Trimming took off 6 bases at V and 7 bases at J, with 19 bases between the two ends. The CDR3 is CASRVLPLTGEQYF. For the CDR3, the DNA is TGTGCCAGCAGGGTATTGCCATTAACGGGAGAGCAGTACTTC.

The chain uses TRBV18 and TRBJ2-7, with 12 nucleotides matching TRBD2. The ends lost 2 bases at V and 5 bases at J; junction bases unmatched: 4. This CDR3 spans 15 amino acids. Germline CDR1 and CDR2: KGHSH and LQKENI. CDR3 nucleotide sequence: TGTGCCAGCTCACCAGGACTAGCGGGACTCGACGAGCAGTACTTC. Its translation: CASSPGLAGLDEQYF.

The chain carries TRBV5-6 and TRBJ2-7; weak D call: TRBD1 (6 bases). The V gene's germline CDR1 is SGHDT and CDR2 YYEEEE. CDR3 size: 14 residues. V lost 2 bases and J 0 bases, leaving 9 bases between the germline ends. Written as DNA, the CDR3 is TGTGCCAGCAGCTTTGGGGGCAGCTCCTACGAGCAGTACTTC. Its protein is CASSFGGSSYEQYF.

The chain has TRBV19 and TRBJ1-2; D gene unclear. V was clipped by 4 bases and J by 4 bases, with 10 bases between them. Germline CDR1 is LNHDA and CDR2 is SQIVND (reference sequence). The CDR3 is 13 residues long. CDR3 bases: TGTGCCAGTAGTACCGGACGGTCCTATGGCTACACCTTC. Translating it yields CASSTGRSYGYTF.

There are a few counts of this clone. The CDR3 DNA is TGTGCCAGCAGCCCCCTGGCGTGGAACACCGGGGAGCTGTTTTTT. This codes for CASSPLAWNTGELFF. The chain combines TRBV14 with TRBJ2-2; D not certain. From germline, CDR1 is SGHDN and CDR2 FVKESK. Trimming removed 4 bases at V and 1 base at J, with 10 bases between. The CDR3 is 15 amino acids.

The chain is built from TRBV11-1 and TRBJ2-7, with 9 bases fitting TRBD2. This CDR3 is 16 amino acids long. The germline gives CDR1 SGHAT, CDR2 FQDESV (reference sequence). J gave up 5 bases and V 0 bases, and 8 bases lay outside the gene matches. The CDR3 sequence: CASSLATGREGDEQYF. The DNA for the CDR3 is TGTGCCAGCAGCTTAGCGACGGGGCGGGAGGGGGACGAGCAGTACTTC.

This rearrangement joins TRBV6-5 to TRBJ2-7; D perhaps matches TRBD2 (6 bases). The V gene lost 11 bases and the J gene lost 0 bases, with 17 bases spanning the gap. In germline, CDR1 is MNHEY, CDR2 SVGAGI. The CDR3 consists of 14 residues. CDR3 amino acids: CASRWDFDSYEQYF. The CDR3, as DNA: TGTGCCTCAAGGTGGGACTTTGACTCCTACGAGCAGTACTTC.

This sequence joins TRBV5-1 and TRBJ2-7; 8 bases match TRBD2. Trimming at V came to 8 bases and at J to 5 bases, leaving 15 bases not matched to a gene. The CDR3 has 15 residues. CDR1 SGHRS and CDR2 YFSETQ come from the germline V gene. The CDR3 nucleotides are TGCGCCAGTGACCCCGGGGGGGAGGTTGGACACGAGCAGTACTTC. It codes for CASDPGGEVGHEQYF.

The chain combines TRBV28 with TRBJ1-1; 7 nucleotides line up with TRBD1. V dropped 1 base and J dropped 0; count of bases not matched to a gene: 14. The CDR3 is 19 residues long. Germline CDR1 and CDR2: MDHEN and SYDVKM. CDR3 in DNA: TGTGCCAGCAGTTTATTCGGGGGCCCGGGACAGCCTATGAACACTGAAGCTTTCTTT. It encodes CASSLFGGPGQPMNTEAFF.

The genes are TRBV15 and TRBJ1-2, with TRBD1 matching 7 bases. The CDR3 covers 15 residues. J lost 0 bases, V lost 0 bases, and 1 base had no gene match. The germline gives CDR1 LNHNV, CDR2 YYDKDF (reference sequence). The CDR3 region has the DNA TGTGCCACCAGCAGAGAACAGGGGACTAACTATGGCTACACCTTC. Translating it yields CATSREQGTNYGYTF.

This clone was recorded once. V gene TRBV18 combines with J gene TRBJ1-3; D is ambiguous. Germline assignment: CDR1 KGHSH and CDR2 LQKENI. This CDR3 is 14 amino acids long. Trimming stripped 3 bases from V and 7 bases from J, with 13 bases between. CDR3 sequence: CASSPPMLENTIYF. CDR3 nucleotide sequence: TGTGCCAGCTCACCTCCCATGTTGGAGAACACCATATATTTT.

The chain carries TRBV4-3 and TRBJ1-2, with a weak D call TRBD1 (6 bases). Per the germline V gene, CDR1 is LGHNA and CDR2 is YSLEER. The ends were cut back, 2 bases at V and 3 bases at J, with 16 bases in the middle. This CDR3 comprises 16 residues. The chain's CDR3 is CASSQTPSRGDYGYTF. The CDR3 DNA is TGCGCCAGCAGCCAAACCCCCAGCAGGGGCGACTATGGCTACACCTTC.

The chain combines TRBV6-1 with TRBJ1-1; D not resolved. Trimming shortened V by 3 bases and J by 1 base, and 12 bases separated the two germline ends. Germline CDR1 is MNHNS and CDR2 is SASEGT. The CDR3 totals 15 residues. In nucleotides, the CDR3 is TGTGCCAGCAGTGATACTCCCGACCCGAACACTGAAGCTTTCTTT. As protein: CASSDTPDPNTEAFF.

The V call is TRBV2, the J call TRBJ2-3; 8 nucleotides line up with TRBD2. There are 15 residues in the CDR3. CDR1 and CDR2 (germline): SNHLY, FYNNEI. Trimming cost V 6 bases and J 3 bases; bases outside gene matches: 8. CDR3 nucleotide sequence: TGTGCCAGCAGCTACAGTTCGGGGGGGACAGATACGCAGTATTTT. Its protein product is CASSYSSGGTDTQYF. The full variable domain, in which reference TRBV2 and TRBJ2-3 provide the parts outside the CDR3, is EPEVTQTPSHQVTQMGQEVILRCVPISNHLYFYWYRQILGQKVEFLVSFYNNEISEKSEIFDDQFSVERPDGSNFTLKIRSTKLEDSAMYFCASSYSSGGTDTQYFGPGTRLTVL.

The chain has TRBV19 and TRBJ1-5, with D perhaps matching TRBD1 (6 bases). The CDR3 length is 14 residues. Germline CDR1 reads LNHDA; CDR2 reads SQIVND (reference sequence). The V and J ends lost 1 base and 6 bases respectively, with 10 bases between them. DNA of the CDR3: TGTGCCAGTAGTATAGTAGGGGGGGCTCAGCCCCAGCATTTT. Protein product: CASSIVGGAQPQHF.

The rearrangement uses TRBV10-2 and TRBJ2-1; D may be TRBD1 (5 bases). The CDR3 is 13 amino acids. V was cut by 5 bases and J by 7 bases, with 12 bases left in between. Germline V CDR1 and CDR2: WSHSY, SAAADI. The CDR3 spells CASSKNRKNEQFF. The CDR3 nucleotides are TGCGCCAGCAGTAAGAACAGGAAGAATGAGCAGTTCTTC.

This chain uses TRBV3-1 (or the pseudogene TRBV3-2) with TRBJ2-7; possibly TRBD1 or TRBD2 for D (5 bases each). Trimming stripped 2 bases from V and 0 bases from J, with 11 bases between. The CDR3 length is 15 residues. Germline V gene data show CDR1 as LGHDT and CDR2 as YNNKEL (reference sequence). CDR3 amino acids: CASSQPGTASYEQYF. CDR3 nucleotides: TGTGCCAGCAGCCAACCCGGGACGGCCTCCTACGAGCAGTACTTC.

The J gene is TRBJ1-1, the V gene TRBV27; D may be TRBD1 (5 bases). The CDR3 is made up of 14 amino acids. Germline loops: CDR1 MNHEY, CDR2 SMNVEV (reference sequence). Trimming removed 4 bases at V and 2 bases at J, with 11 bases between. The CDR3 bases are TGTGCCAGCAGTTCCTTGACAGTAAACACTGAAGCTTTCTTT. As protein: CASSSLTVNTEAFF.

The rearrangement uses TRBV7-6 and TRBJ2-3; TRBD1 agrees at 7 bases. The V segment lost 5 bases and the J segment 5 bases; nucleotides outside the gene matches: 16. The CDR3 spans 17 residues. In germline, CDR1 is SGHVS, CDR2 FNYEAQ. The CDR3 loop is CASSPLGSGGLGDTQYF. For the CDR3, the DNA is TGTGCCAGCAGCCCTTTAGGGTCAGGGGGATTGGGAGATACGCAGTATTTT.

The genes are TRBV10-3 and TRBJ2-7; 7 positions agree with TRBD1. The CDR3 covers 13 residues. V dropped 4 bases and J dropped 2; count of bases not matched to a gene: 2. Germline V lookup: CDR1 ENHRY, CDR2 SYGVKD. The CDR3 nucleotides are TGTGCCATCAGTGGGACAGGCACCTACGAGCAGTACTTC. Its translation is CAISGTGTYEQYF.

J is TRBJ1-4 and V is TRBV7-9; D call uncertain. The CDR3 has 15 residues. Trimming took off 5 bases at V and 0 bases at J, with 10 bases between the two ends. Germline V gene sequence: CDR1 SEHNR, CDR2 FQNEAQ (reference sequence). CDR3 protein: CASSPRLATNEKLFF. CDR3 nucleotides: TGTGCCAGCAGCCCCAGACTTGCAACTAATGAAAAACTGTTTTTT.

The CDR3 region is CASSGTSGAYNEQFF. The CDR3 DNA reads as TGTGCCAGCAGTGGGACTAGCGGGGCCTACAATGAGCAGTTCTTC. V usage is TRBV6-4 and J usage is TRBJ2-1; 12 bases match TRBD2. The germline V gene has CDR1 MRHNA and CDR2 SNTAGT. The J segment lost 2 bases and the V segment lost 4 bases, leaving 0 bases of the junction unmatched. The CDR3 has 15 residues.